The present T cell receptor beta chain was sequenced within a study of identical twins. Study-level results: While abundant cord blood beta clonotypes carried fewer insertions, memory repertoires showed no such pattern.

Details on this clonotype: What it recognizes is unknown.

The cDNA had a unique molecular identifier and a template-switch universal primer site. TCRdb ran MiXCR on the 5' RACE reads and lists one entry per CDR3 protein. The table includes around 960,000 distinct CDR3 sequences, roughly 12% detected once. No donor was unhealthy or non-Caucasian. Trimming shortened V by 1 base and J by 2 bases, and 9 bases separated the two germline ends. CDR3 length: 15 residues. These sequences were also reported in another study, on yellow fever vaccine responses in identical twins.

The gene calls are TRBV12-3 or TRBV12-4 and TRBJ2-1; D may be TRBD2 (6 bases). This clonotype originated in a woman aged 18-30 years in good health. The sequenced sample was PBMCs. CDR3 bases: TGTGCCAGCAGTTTAGTCGGCGGGACCTACAATGAGCAGTTCTTC. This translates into CASSLVGGTYNEQFF.